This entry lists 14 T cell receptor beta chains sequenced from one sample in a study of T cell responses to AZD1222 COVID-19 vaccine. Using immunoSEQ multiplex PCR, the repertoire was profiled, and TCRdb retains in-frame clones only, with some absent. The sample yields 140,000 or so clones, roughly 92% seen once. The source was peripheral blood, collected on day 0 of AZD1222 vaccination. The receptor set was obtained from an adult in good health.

The CDR3 reads CASSQERLYGYTF. In DNA form, the CDR3 reads TGTGCCAGCAGCCAAGAACGCTTATATGGCTACACCTTC. The rearrangement uses TRBV3-1 (or the pseudogene TRBV3-2) and TRBJ1-2; D is ambiguous. Deletions cut 0 bases from V and 5 bases from J, with 7 bases between. CDR1 is LGHDT, CDR2 YNNKEL, per germline (reference sequence). This CDR3 is 13 amino acids long.

CDR3 sequence reads: CASSELQNTGELFF. CDR3 DNA sequence: TGTGCCAGCAGTGAGCTCCAGAACACCGGGGAGCTGTTTTTT. V gene TRBV2 combines with J gene TRBJ2-2; D is uncertain. From germline, CDR1 is SNHLY and CDR2 FYNNEI. V dropped 3 bases and J dropped 1 base, with 6 bases sitting between them. The CDR3 length is 14 residues. Drawing the rest from reference TRBV2 and TRBJ2-2, the complete variable domain is EPEVTQTPSHQVTQMGQEVILRCVPISNHLYFYWYRQILGQKVEFLVSFYNNEISEKSEIFDDQFSVERPDGSNFTLKIRSTKLEDSAMYFCASSELQNTGELFFGEGSRLTVL.

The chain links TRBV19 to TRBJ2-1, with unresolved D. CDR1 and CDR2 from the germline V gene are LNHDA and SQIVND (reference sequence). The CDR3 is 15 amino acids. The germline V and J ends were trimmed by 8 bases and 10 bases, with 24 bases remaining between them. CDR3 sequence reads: CASEASAVGVGEQFF. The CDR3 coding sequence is TGTGCCAGTGAGGCCAGCGCGGTTGGCGTGGGCGAGCAGTTCTTC.

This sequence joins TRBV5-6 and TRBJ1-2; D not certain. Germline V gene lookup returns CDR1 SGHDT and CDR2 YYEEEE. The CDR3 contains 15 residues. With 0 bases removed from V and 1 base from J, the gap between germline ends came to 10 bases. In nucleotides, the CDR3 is TGTGCCAGCAGCTTGGTAATCGGATTTAACTATGGCTACACCTTC. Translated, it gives CASSLVIGFNYGYTF.

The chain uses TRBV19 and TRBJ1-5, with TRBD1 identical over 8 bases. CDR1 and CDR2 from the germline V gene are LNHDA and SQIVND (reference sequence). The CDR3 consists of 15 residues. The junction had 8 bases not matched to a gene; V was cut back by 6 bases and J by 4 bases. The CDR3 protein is CASSWTGSHNQPQHF. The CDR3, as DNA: TGTGCCAGTAGCTGGACAGGGTCCCATAATCAGCCCCAGCATTTT.

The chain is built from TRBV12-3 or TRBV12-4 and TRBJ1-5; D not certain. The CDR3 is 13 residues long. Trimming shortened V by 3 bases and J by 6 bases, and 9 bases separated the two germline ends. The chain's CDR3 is CASSFKPRQPQHF. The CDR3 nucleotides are TGTGCCAGCAGTTTTAAGCCCCGTCAGCCCCAGCATTTT.

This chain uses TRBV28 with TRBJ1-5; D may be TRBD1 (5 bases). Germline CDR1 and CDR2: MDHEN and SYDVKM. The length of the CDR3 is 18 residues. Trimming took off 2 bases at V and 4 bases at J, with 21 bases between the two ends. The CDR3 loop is CASSLGSIRVSGNQPQHF. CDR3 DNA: TGTGCCAGCAGTTTAGGGTCGATCAGGGTGAGTGGAAATCAGCCCCAGCATTTT.

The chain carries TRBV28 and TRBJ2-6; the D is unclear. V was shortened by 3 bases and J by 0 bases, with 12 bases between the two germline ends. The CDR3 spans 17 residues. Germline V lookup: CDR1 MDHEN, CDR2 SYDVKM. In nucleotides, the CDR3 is TGTGCCAGCAGTTTTGTCAGCGCAGACTCTGGGGCCAACGTCCTGACTTTC. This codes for CASSFVSADSGANVLTF. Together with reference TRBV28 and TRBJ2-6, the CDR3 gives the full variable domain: DVKVTQSSRYLVKRTGEKVFLECVQDMDHENMFWYRQDPGLGLRLIYFSYDVKMKEKGDIPEGYSVSREKKERFSLILESASTNQTSMYLCASSFVSADSGANVLTFGAGSRLTVL.

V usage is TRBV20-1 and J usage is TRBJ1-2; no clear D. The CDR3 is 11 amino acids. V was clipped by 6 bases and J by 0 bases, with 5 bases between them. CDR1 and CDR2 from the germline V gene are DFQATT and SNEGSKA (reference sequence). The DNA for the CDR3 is TGCAGTGCCCCCGCTAACTATGGCTACACCTTC. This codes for CSAPANYGYTF.

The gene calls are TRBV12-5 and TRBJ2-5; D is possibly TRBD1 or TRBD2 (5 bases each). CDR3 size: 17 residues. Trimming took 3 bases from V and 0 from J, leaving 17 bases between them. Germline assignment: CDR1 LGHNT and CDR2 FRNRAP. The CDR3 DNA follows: TGTGCTAGTGGTTTCTACGGGTTTGGGGGAGACCAAGAGACCCAGTACTTC. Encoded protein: CASGFYGFGGDQETQYF.

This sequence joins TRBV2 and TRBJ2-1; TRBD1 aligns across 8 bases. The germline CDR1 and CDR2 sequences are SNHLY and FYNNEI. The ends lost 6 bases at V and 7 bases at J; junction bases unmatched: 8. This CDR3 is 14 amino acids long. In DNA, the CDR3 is TGTGCCAGCAGGGGGACAGGAGGTATGAATGAGCAGTTCTTC. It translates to CASRGTGGMNEQFF.

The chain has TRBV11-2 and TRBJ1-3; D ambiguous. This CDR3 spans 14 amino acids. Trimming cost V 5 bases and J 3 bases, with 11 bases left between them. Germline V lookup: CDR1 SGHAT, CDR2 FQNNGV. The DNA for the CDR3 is TGTGCCAGCAGCCTGCAAGGTGTTGGAAACACCATATATTTT. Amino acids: CASSLQGVGNTIYF.

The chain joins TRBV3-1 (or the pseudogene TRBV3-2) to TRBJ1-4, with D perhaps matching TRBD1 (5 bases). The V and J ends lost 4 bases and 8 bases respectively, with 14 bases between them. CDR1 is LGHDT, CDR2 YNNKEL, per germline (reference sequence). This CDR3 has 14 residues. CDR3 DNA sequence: TGTGCCAGCAGCCCCCGTGGGGGGGGAGAAAAACTGTTTTTT. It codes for CASSPRGGGEKLFF.

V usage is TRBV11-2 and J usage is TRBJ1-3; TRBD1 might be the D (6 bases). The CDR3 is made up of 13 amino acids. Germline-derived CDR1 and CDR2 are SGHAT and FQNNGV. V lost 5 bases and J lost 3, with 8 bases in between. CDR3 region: CASSGDIGNTIYF. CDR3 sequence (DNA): TGTGCCAGCAGCGGGGACATTGGAAACACCATATATTTT.